Presented here are 21 T cell receptor beta chains from one specimen sequenced in a study of cytomegalovirus exposure and HLA in healthy donors. The PCR was carried out with 60 Vbeta primers and 13 Jbeta primers. Method: immunoSEQ multiplex PCR; TCRdb's copy keeps in-frame clones and lacks some. The sample has 90,000 to 95,000 clones, around 76% seen once; the top ten hold 0.57%. Sequencing used PBMCs. Receptors originate from a man younger than 40 in good health and CMV-seronegative.

The chain is built from TRBV20-1 and TRBJ1-2; D unresolved. From germline, CDR1 is DFQATT and CDR2 SNEGSKA (reference sequence). The CDR3 loop spans 11 amino acids. V lost 6 bases, J lost 8 bases, and 13 bases lay in between. CDR3 loop: CSALSWEGYTF. In nucleotides, the CDR3 is TGCAGTGCCTTATCCTGGGAGGGCTACACCTTC.

The gene calls are TRBV7-9 and TRBJ1-5; TRBD1 agrees at 11 bases. After removal of 1 base from V and 6 bases from J, the junction contained 2 bases not matched to a gene. The CDR3 has 15 amino acids. The V gene's germline CDR1 is SEHNR and CDR2 FQNEAQ (reference sequence). The CDR3 DNA reads as TGTGCCAGCAGCTTAGGGACAGGGGGCTTTCAGCCCCAGCATTTT. Amino acid sequence: CASSLGTGGFQPQHF.

This chain uses TRBV14 with TRBJ2-2, with 9 bases lining up with TRBD2. The CDR3 is made up of 15 amino acids. Germline V lookup: CDR1 SGHDN, CDR2 FVKESK. The junction had 2 bases not matched to a gene; V was cut back by 4 bases and J by 2 bases. Here the CDR3 reads CASSRLAGNTGELFF. Written as DNA, the CDR3 is TGTGCCAGCAGCCGGCTAGCGGGAAACACCGGGGAGCTGTTTTTT.

The V call is TRBV7-9, the J call TRBJ2-3, with a weak D call TRBD1 (5 bases). Trimming pared 5 bases from V and 2 bases from J, leaving 14 bases between. Germline V CDR1 and CDR2: SEHNR, FQNEAQ (reference sequence). CDR3 size: 15 residues. The chain's CDR3 is CASSPGREFTDTQYF. CDR3 nucleotide sequence: TGTGCCAGCAGCCCGGGCAGGGAATTCACAGATACGCAGTATTTT. Full variable domain (rest looked up from reference TRBV7-9 and TRBJ2-3): DTGVSQNPRHKITKRGQNVTFRCDPISEHNRLYWYRQTLGQGPEFLTYFQNEAQLEKSRLLSDRFSAERPKGSFSTLEIQRTEQGDSAMYLCASSPGREFTDTQYFGPGTRLTVL.

The rearrangement links TRBV7-2 to TRBJ2-1; 9 nucleotides match TRBD2. V lost 5 bases, J lost 8 bases, and 10 bases stayed unmatched. The CDR3 runs 15 residues. Germline-derived CDR1 and CDR2 are SGHTA and FQGNSA. The CDR3 protein is CASSVSGGTNYEQFF. The CDR3 nucleotides read TGTGCCAGCAGCGTAAGCGGGGGGACCAACTATGAGCAGTTCTTC. Full variable domain (rest looked up from reference TRBV7-2 and TRBJ2-1): GAGVSQSPSNKVTEKGKDVELRCDPISGHTALYWYRQSLGQGLEFLIYFQGNSAPDKSGLPSDRFSAERTGGSVSTLTIQRTQQEDSAVYLCASSVSGGTNYEQFFGPGTRLTVL.

This chain joins TRBV5-6 and TRBJ2-5, with 7 bases identical to TRBD2. This CDR3 region has 16 residues. The germline gives CDR1 SGHDT, CDR2 YYEEEE. The J segment lost 3 bases and the V segment lost 6 bases, leaving 14 bases of the junction unmatched. CDR3 protein: CASILYKRRGEETQYF. In DNA, the CDR3 is TGTGCCAGCATCCTATATAAAAGACGGGGGGAAGAGACCCAGTACTTC.

The sample holds one count of this clone. V gene TRBV9 combines with J gene TRBJ2-1; no reliable D call. The germline CDR1 and CDR2 sequences are SGDLS and YYNGEE. V dropped 6 bases and J dropped 2 bases, with 18 bases sitting between them. CDR3 size: 16 residues. The CDR3 DNA follows: TGTGCCAGCACCACCACCGACTCTACCACCTACAATGAGCAGTTCTTC. It encodes CASTTTDSTTYNEQFF.

The gene calls are TRBV2 and TRBJ2-7, with D possibly being TRBD2 (7 bases). V was clipped by 4 bases and J by 4 bases, with 14 bases between them. The CDR3 runs 14 residues. Germline lookup yields CDR1 SNHLY and CDR2 FYNNEI. The CDR3 reads CASSVGGALYEQYF. The CDR3 DNA reads as TGTGCCAGCAGTGTTGGGGGGGCCCTATACGAGCAGTACTTC.

The gene calls are TRBV2 and TRBJ1-2; the match to TRBD1 covers 10 bases. Germline V lookup: CDR1 SNHLY, CDR2 FYNNEI. After removal of 4 bases from V and 8 bases from J, the junction contained 7 bases not matched to a gene. There are 14 residues in the CDR3. DNA of the CDR3: TGTGCCAGCAGTGGTGGACAGGGGGTAGGGGGCTACACCTTC. It codes for CASSGGQGVGGYTF.

V and J are TRBV7-3 and TRBJ1-1; the D is unclear. Germline-derived CDR1 and CDR2 are SGHTA and FQGTGA. CDR3 length: 13 residues. With 2 bases removed from V and 0 bases from J, the gap between germline ends came to 4 bases. CDR3 nucleotides: TGTGCCAGCAGCTTACAGATGAACACTGAAGCTTTCTTT. Translation: CASSLQMNTEAFF.

The genes are TRBV11-2 and TRBJ1-1; D is uncertain. Germline V lookup: CDR1 SGHAT, CDR2 FQNNGV. The CDR3 runs 14 residues. The V end lost 3 bases, the J end lost 2 bases, and 10 bases lay between the germline ends. Here the CDR3 reads CASSFWQANTEAFF. For the CDR3, the DNA is TGTGCCAGCAGCTTTTGGCAGGCCAACACTGAAGCTTTCTTT.

V is TRBV19 and J is TRBJ1-5; possible D gene TRBD1, 6 bases. The ends were cut back, 9 bases at V and 7 bases at J, with 10 bases in the middle. The germline gives CDR1 LNHDA, CDR2 SQIVND (reference sequence). The CDR3 spans 11 residues. In nucleotides, the CDR3 is TGTGCCAGCAGGGGTGGACAGCCCCAGCATTTT. Encoded protein: CASRGGQPQHF.

This clone was seen only a few times. The rearrangement links TRBV4-1 to TRBJ1-3; no clear D. CDR3 length: 17 residues. The V gene lost 0 bases and the J gene lost 0 bases, with 12 bases spanning the gap. Germline values: CDR1 MGHRA, CDR2 YSYEKL. CDR3: CASSQDRLPGSGNTIYF. For the CDR3, the DNA is TGCGCCAGCAGCCAAGATCGTCTCCCCGGCTCTGGAAACACCATATATTTT.

The chain joins TRBV4-1 to TRBJ1-1; TRBD1 matches 7 bases. V was pared by 2 bases and J by 3 bases, with 3 bases of the junction left unmatched. CDR1 MGHRA and CDR2 YSYEKL come from the germline V gene. The CDR3 runs 14 residues. CDR3 residues: CASSQTGAYTEAFF. CDR3 nucleotides: TGCGCCAGCAGCCAAACAGGGGCCTACACTGAAGCTTTCTTT.

In its sample, this clone was seen a few times. V usage is TRBV6-5 and J usage is TRBJ2-7; weak D call: TRBD1 (6 bases). The V end lost 6 bases, the J end lost 4 bases, and 16 bases lay between the germline ends. CDR3 size: 14 residues. Germline V gene data show CDR1 as MNHEY and CDR2 as SVGAGI. The CDR3: CASSEFRDIYEQYV. CDR3 in DNA: TGTGCCAGCAGCGAGTTCCGGGACATATACGAGCAGTACGTC.

The chain recombines TRBV12-5 with TRBJ1-5, with D hard to call. V shed 4 bases and J shed 2 bases, with 12 bases lying between them. CDR3 length: 15 amino acids. Per germline, CDR1 LGHNT and CDR2 FRNRAP. CDR3 protein: CASGSDGGGNQPQHF. CDR3 nucleotides: TGTGCTAGTGGTTCTGACGGCGGGGGCAATCAGCCCCAGCATTTT.

This chain links TRBV5-1 with TRBJ1-4, with 7 bases fitting TRBD1. CDR1 and CDR2 from the germline V gene are SGHRS and YFSETQ. V trimming: 3 bases; J trimming: 0 bases; junction bases outside the gene matches: 8. The CDR3 is made up of 17 amino acids. CDR3 protein: CASSWPAGGATNEKLFF. The DNA for the CDR3 is TGCGCCAGCAGCTGGCCCGCAGGGGGAGCAACTAATGAAAAACTGTTTTTT. The full variable domain, rest sourced from reference TRBV5-1 and TRBJ1-4, is KAGVTQTPRYLIKTRGQQVTLSCSPISGHRSVSWYQQTPGQGLQFLFEYFSETQRNKGNFPGRFSGRQFSNSRSEMNVSTLELGDSALYLCASSWPAGGATNEKLFFGSGTQLSVL.

The chain has TRBV11-3 and TRBJ1-1; tentatively, D is TRBD1 (5 bases). V was clipped by 7 bases and J by 0 bases, with 15 bases between them. The germline V gene encodes CDR1 SGHNT and CDR2 YENEEA. This CDR3 has 15 residues. In DNA, the CDR3 is TGTGCCAGCAACCCGGGGGGGGAGATGAACACTGAAGCTTTCTTT. Amino acid sequence: CASNPGGEMNTEAFF.

This chain links TRBV7-9 with TRBJ2-1, with a weak D call TRBD2 (5 bases). The germline V gene encodes CDR1 SEHNR and CDR2 FQNEAQ (reference sequence). The V and J ends lost 3 bases and 4 bases respectively, with 13 bases between them. CDR3 length: 15 residues. The CDR3 sequence is CASSFVRGDYNEQFF. CDR3 in DNA: TGTGCCAGCAGCTTCGTCCGGGGTGATTACAATGAGCAGTTCTTC. Drawing the rest from reference TRBV7-9 and TRBJ2-1, the complete variable domain is DTGVSQNPRHKITKRGQNVTFRCDPISEHNRLYWYRQTLGQGPEFLTYFQNEAQLEKSRLLSDRFSAERPKGSFSTLEIQRTEQGDSAMYLCASSFVRGDYNEQFFGPGTRLTVL.

This sequence joins TRBV10-2 and TRBJ2-7, with D perhaps matching TRBD1 (6 bases). This CDR3 region has 15 residues. Looked up from germline, CDR1 is WSHSY and CDR2 is SAAADI. The CDR3 protein is CASSYTLDSRYVQYV. CDR3 nucleotide sequence: TGCGCCAGCAGTTATACCCTGGACAGCCGCTACGTGCAGTACGTC.

V is TRBV5-6 and J is TRBJ2-5; no clear D gene. The germline V gene encodes CDR1 SGHDT and CDR2 YYEEEE. CDR3 length: 12 residues. Trimming shortened V by 1 base and J by 5 bases, and 6 bases separated the two germline ends. In DNA form, the CDR3 reads TGTGCCAGCAGCTTGCGTTTGGAGACCCAGTACTTC. It specifies CASSLRLETQYF.